One sample yielded the 8 T cell receptor beta chains listed below, sequenced in a study of metastatic and nonmetastatic thyroid tumors (dated by TCRdb to about 2020). Before undergoing thyroid surgery, none of the patients had been given any kind of treatment. The receptor library was made with PCR. Sequencing instrument: Illumina HiSeq 4000. TCRdb redid the processing of the public reads, applying fastp at Q25 and MiXCR, and retained in-frame beta chains. The sample includes about 7,300 clones, with about a fifth observed a single time. Clones ranked in the top ten supply 9.6% of the sample. The sample taken for sequencing was adjacent normal tissue. These receptors were taken from a female donor with papillary thyroid cancer or a benign thyroid nodule (not recorded which). Some clones in this sample may be carry-over from other donors' samples.

Sample share makes this clone medium-sized (0.01 to 0.1%). The V gene is TRBV7-9, the J gene TRBJ2-6; TRBD1 aligns across 10 bases. CDR3 length equals 18 residues. The trim removed 2 bases at V and 0 bases at J, leaving 4 bases unmatched. Germline V CDR1 and CDR2: SEHNR, FQNEAQ (reference sequence). CDR3: CASSLLGQGDSGANVLTF. CDR3 nucleotides: TGTGCCAGCAGCTTACTAGGACAGGGGGACTCTGGGGCCAACGTCCTGACTTTC.

Relative to its sample, this clone is medium-sized. The rearrangement uses TRBV19 and TRBJ1-2, with D perhaps TRBD1 (5 bases). Trimming took off 8 bases at V and 3 bases at J, with 25 bases between the two ends. The CDR3 is 17 amino acids. Germline-derived CDR1 and CDR2 are LNHDA and SQIVND (reference sequence). The CDR3 DNA is TGTGCCAGTGTCGCTACGAAAAGACAGCCCTTTTACTATGGCTACACCTTC. Its translation: CASVATKRQPFYYGYTF. The full variable domain, completed using reference TRBV19 and TRBJ1-2, is DGGITQSPKYLFRKEGQNVTLSCEQNLNHDAMYWYRQDPGQGLRLIYYSQIVNDFQKGDIAEGYSVSREKKESFPLTVTSAQKNPTAFYLCASVATKRQPFYYGYTFGSGTRLTVV.

This clone occurred many times. The gene calls are TRBV30 and TRBJ2-4; tentative D call: TRBD2 (5 bases). Looked up from germline, CDR1 is GTSNPN and CDR2 is SVGIG (reference sequence). Deletions cut 5 bases from V and 1 base from J, with 15 bases between. The CDR3 length is 15 residues. The CDR3 spells CAWETISGAKNIQYF. The CDR3 region has the DNA TGTGCCTGGGAAACTATCTCGGGGGCCAAAAACATTCAGTACTTC.

The gene calls are TRBV4-1 and TRBJ2-7; 11 bases fit TRBD1. From germline, CDR1 is MGHRA and CDR2 YSYEKL. The CDR3 extends over 17 amino acids. After removal of 1 base from V and 1 base from J, the junction contained 6 bases not matched to a gene. This CDR3 reads CASSQARGTGGSYEQYF. Written as DNA, the CDR3 is TGCGCCAGCAGCCAAGCGCGCGGGACAGGGGGGTCCTACGAGCAGTACTTC.

This clone is medium-sized. The chain has TRBV9 and TRBJ2-3, with D possibly TRBD2 on 6 matching bases. The CDR3 extends over 17 amino acids. In germline, CDR1 is SGDLS, CDR2 YYNGEE. V lost 0 bases and J lost 1, with 15 bases in between. The CDR3, as DNA: TGTGCCAGCAGCGTAGCCCCCCCAGCTAGCGGCACAGATACGCAGTATTTT. Residues: CASSVAPPASGTDTQYF. Combining the CDR3 with reference TRBV9 and TRBJ2-3 gives the whole variable domain DSGVTQTPKHLITATGQRVTLRCSPRSGDLSVYWYQQSLDQGLQFLIQYYNGEERAKGNILERFSAQQFPDLHSELNLSSLELGDSALYFCASSVAPPASGTDTQYFGPGTRLTVL.

The chain recombines TRBV6-1 with TRBJ1-3, with TRBD1 matching over 7 bases. The trim removed 6 bases at V and 0 bases at J, leaving 2 bases unmatched. This CDR3 is built from 14 residues. The germline CDR1 and CDR2 sequences are MNHNS and SASEGT. In DNA, the CDR3 is TGTGCCAGCAGCGGGACAGTCTCTGGAAACACCATATATTTT. This sequence encodes CASSGTVSGNTIYF.

The chain uses TRBV20-1 and TRBJ2-7; TRBD2 matches 8 bases. Germline V gene lookup returns CDR1 DFQATT and CDR2 SNEGSKA (reference sequence). Unmatched junction bases numbered 7, after V lost 2 bases and J lost 7 bases. There are 13 residues in the CDR3. The CDR3 sequence: CSARPGGWEEQYF. In DNA, the CDR3 is TGCAGTGCTAGACCGGGGGGGTGGGAAGAGCAGTACTTC.

This chain links TRBV4-1 with TRBJ2-7; 7 nucleotides agree with TRBD2. The junction had 15 bases not matched to a gene; V was cut back by 2 bases and J by 2 bases. Germline V gives CDR1 MGHRA, CDR2 YSYEKL. This CDR3 region has 18 residues. The CDR3 loop is CASSQPLEGGLRTYEQYF. The CDR3 DNA reads TGCGCCAGCAGCCAACCCTTGGAGGGAGGGCTTCGCACCTACGAGCAGTACTTC.